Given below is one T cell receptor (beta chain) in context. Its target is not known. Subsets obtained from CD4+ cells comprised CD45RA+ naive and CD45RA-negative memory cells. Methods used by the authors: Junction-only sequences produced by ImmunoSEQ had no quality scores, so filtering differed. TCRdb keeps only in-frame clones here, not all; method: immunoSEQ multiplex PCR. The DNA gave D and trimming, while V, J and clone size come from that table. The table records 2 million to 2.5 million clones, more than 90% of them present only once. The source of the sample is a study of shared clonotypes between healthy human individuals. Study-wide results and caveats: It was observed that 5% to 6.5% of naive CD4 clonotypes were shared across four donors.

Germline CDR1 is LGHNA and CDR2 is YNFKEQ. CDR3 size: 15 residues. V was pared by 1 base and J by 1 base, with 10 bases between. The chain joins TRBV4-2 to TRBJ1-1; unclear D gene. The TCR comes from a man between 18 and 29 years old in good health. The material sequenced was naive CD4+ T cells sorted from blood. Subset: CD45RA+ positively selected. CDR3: CASSQVVTTNTEAFF. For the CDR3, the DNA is TGTGCCAGCAGCCAAGTGGTGACAACGAACACTGAAGCTTTCTTT.